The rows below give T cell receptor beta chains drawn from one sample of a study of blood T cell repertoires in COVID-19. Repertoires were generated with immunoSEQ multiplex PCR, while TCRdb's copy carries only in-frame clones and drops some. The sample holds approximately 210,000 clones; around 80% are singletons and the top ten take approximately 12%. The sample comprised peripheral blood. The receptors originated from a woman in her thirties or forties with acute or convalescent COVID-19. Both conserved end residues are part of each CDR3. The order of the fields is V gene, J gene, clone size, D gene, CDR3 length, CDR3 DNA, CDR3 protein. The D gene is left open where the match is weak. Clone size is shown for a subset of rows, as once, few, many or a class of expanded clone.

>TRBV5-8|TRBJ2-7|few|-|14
TGTGCCAGCAGCTTGACGAAAGGCGGCTACGAGCAGTACTTC
CASSLTKGGYEQYF
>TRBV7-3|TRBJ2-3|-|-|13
TGTGCCAGCAGCTCGGCCGGGACAGATACGCAGTATTTT
CASSSAGTDTQYF
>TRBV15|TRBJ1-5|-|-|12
TGTGCCACCAGCAGAGTGAGCCAGCCCCAGCATTTT
CATSRVSQPQHF
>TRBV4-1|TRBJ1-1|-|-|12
TGCGCCAGCAGCCAAGCTAACACTGAAGCTTTCTTT
CASSQANTEAFF
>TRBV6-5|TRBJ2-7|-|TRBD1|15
TGTGCCAGCAGTCGTTTCCGGGACAGATCCTACGAGCAGTACTTC
CASSRFRDRSYEQYF
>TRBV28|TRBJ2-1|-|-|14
TGTGCCAGCAGTTACGAGGGAACCAACAATGAGCAGTTCTTC
CASSYEGTNNEQFF
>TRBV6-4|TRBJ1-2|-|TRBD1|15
TGTGCCAGCAGTCCCGCTGGGACAGACTTCTATGGCTACACCTTC
CASSPAGTDFYGYTF
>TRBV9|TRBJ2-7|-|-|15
TGTGCCAGCAGCGTAGCAGGGGATTTCTCCTACGAGCAGTACTTC
CASSVAGDFSYEQYF
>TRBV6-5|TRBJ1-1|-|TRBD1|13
TGTGCCAGCAGGCGGACAGGGGAGGCTGAAGCTTTCTTT
CASRRTGEAEAFF
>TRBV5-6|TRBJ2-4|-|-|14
TGTGCCAGCAGCTTGGCAGGATACAAAAACATTCAGTACTTC
CASSLAGYKNIQYF
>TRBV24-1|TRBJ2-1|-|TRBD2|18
TGTGCCACCAGTGACCCGGGAATAGCGGGAGACCCCTACAATGAGCAGTTCTTC
CATSDPGIAGDPYNEQFF
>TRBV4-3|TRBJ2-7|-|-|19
TGCGCCAGCAGCCAAGATCGGGCCAGGGGGGCCCCTCTGGGGGACGAGCAGTACTTC
CASSQDRARGAPLGDEQYF
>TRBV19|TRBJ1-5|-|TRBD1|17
TGTGCCAGTAGTATAAACCTCCGACAGGGCGGCAATCAGCCCCAGCATTTT
CASSINLRQGGNQPQHF
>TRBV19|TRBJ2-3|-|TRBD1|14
TGTGCCAGTAGCAGGGACAGGGGGGGAGATACGCAGTATTTT
CASSRDRGGDTQYF
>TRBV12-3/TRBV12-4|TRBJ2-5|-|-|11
TGTGCCATCGGGAGTGGGGAGACCCAGTACTTC
CAIGSGETQYF
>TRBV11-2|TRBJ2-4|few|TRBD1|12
TGTGCCAGCAGGGGGACAGGGGTAGACACGTACTTC
CASRGTGVDTYF
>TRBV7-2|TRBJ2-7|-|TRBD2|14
TGTGCCAGCACAAGACGGGAGGGCGGTTACGAGCAGTACTTC
CASTRREGGYEQYF
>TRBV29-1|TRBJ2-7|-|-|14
TGCAGCGGACTCACAGGGTACCCCGGCTACGAGCAGTACTTC
CSGLTGYPGYEQYF
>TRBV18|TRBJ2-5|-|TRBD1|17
TGTGCCAGCTCACCTCCTAGCCCGGGACAGGGCCAAGAGACCCAGTACTTC
CASSPPSPGQGQETQYF
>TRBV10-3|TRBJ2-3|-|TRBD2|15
TGTGCCATCAGTGGGACTAGCGGGGGCACAGATACGCAGTATTTT
CAISGTSGGTDTQYF
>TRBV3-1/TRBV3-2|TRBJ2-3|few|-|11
TGTGCCAGCAGCGAGAGGGATACGCAGTATTTT
CASSERDTQYF
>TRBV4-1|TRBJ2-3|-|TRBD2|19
TGCGCCAGCAGCCAACCCGGGACTAGCGGGGGCACTAGCACAGATACGCAGTATTTT
CASSQPGTSGGTSTDTQYF
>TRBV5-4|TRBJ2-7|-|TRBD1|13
TGTGCCAGCAGCCATGGACAGGCCTACGAGCAGTACTTC
CASSHGQAYEQYF
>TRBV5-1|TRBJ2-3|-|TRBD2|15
TGCGCCAGCAGCTTGAGAGGGACTAGAACAGATACGCAGTATTTT
CASSLRGTRTDTQYF
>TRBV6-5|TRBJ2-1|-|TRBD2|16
TGTGCCAGCAGTTGGACTAGCGGGGGGGGGAACAATGAGCAGTTCTTC
CASSWTSGGGNNEQFF
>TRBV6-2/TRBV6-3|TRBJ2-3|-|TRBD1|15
TGTGCCAGCAGTTATGCAGGGACAGGGGGAGATACGCAGTATTTT
CASSYAGTGGDTQYF
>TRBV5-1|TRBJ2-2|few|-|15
TGCGCCAGCAGCTTGGCCGTGGCAGACACCGGGGAGCTGTTTTTT
CASSLAVADTGELFF
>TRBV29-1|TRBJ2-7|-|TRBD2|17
TGCAGCGTTGAAAAAGGGACTAGCGGGACGGGATCCTACGAGCAGTACTTC
CSVEKGTSGTGSYEQYF
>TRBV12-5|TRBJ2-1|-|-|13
TGTGCTAGTGGTTATAGTTCTGATAATGGGCAGTTCTTC
CASGYSSDNGQFF
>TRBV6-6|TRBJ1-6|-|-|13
TGTGCCAGCAGTTCCAGGGATACTTCACCCCTCCACTTT
CASSSRDTSPLHF
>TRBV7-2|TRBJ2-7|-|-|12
TGTGCCAGCAGCATAGGAGCCGTCGAGCAGTACTTC
CASSIGAVEQYF
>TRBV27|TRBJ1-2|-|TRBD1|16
TGTGCCAGCAGACCCCTGAGCACAGGGGGGACCTATGGCTACACCTTC
CASRPLSTGGTYGYTF
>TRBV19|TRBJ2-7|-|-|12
TGTGCCACGTCAGGGCTCAGCTACGAGCAGTACTTC
CATSGLSYEQYF
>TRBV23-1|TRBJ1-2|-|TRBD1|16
TGCGCCAGCAGTCAACCTAGGACAGGGGGCCATCGCGGCTACACCTTC
CASSQPRTGGHRGYTF
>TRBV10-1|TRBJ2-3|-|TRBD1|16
TGCGCCAGCACCCGGGACAGGGGGTCTCCCGCAGATACGCAGTATTTT
CASTRDRGSPADTQYF